These 32 T cell receptor beta chains share one sample of origin, sequenced in a study of blood T cell repertoires in COVID-19. The table came from immunoSEQ multiplex PCR; TCRdb's copy has only in-frame clones and leaves some out. The sample lists approximately 250,000 clones, approximately 84% occurring once. Sequencing was done on a sample of peripheral blood. The source is a man in his fifties or sixties with acute or convalescent COVID-19.

This clone has just one count. J is TRBJ2-3 and V is TRBV6-4, with 10 bases aligning to TRBD2. Germline V CDR1 and CDR2: MRHNA, SNTAGT. The CDR3 spans 15 residues. The V gene end was trimmed by 2 bases and the J gene end by 5 bases; junction bases not matched to a gene: 4. DNA of the CDR3: TGTGCCAGCAGTGACGCTAGCGGGAGAGGAGATACGCAGTATTTT. Its protein is CASSDASGRGDTQYF.

The chain couples TRBV15 to TRBJ2-7; maybe TRBD2 (5 bases). Germline CDR1 LNHNV, CDR2 YYDKDF (reference sequence). The germline V and J ends were trimmed by 0 bases and 0 bases, with 9 bases remaining between them. This CDR3 comprises 15 residues. The CDR3 reads CATSREAGSSYEQYF. The DNA of the CDR3 is TGTGCCACCAGCAGAGAGGCGGGTAGCTCCTACGAGCAGTACTTC. Using reference TRBV15 and TRBJ2-7 for the parts outside the CDR3, the full variable domain is DAMVIQNPRYQVTQFGKPVTLSCSQTLNHNVMYWYQQKSSQAPKLLFHYYDKDFNNEADTPDNFQSRRPNTSFCFLDIRSPGLGDTAMYLCATSREAGSSYEQYFGPGTRLTVT.

This clone appeared once. V and J are TRBV3-1 (or the pseudogene TRBV3-2) and TRBJ1-1; 7 positions match TRBD1. The CDR3 spans 15 residues. The trim removed 1 base at V and 0 bases at J, leaving 2 bases unmatched. Germline V gene lookup returns CDR1 LGHDT and CDR2 YNNKEL (reference sequence). The CDR3 bases are TGTGCCAGCAGCCAAGGACAGGGCTTGAACACTGAAGCTTTCTTT. This gives the protein CASSQGQGLNTEAFF.

CDR3 sequence: CASSPAGGGGYTF. CDR3 DNA sequence: TGTGCCAGCAGTCCAGCAGGGGGAGGAGGCTACACCTTC. V and J are TRBV6-5 and TRBJ1-2, with 7 bases lining up with TRBD1. Germline loops: CDR1 MNHEY, CDR2 SVGAGI. The V and J ends lost 5 bases and 8 bases, in that order; junction bases with no gene match: 8. CDR3 length: 13 amino acids.

This chain connects TRBV7-3 to TRBJ2-5, with 9 positions matching TRBD1. The CDR3 runs 15 residues. The J segment lost 1 base and the V segment lost 5 bases, leaving 5 bases of the junction unmatched. The V gene's germline CDR1 is SGHTA and CDR2 FQGTGA. The CDR3 DNA follows: TGTGCCAGCAGCCAACAGGGGGCGGGCCAAGAGACCCAGTACTTC. Amino acids: CASSQQGAGQETQYF.

The chain uses TRBV4-1 and TRBJ2-7, with D maybe TRBD2 (5 bases). V shed 4 bases and J shed 2 bases, with 9 bases lying between them. Looked up from germline, CDR1 is MGHRA and CDR2 is YSYEKL. The CDR3 sequence is 13 residues long. The CDR3 is CASSRGPAYEQYF. For the CDR3, the DNA is TGCGCCAGCAGCCGAGGGCCCGCCTACGAGCAGTACTTC.

V is TRBV19 and J is TRBJ1-2; D perhaps matches TRBD1 (5 bases). This CDR3 region has 13 residues. V was clipped by 1 base and J by 4 bases, with 7 bases between them. Germline assignment: CDR1 LNHDA and CDR2 SQIVND (reference sequence). The CDR3 DNA reads TGTGCCAGTAGTATAGCGGGGGGCTATGGCTACACCTTC. This translates into CASSIAGGYGYTF.

The chain links TRBV3-1 (or the pseudogene TRBV3-2) to TRBJ1-2; 7 bases align to TRBD1. Germline loops: CDR1 LGHDT, CDR2 YNNKEL (reference sequence). Trimming cost V 4 bases and J 5 bases; bases outside gene matches: 16. The CDR3 is made up of 17 amino acids. CDR3 in DNA: TGTGCCAGCAGCCCGACCAGTCTCCCCAGGGGGACTTATGGCTACACCTTC. It encodes CASSPTSLPRGTYGYTF.

DNA of the CDR3: TGTGCCATCAGTGATCCGGGACAGGGGGCGCCCGAAAAACTGTTTTTT. Its translation: CAISDPGQGAPEKLFF. V is TRBV10-3 and J is TRBJ1-4; TRBD1 matches 12 bases. J gave up 8 bases and V 3 bases, and 7 bases lay outside the gene matches. The germline gives CDR1 ENHRY, CDR2 SYGVKD. There are 16 residues in the CDR3.

The chain joins TRBV6-6 to TRBJ1-5, with TRBD1 identical over 10 bases. This CDR3 is 16 amino acids long. The V and J ends lost 6 bases and 3 bases, in that order; junction bases with no gene match: 8. Germline loops: CDR1 MNHNY, CDR2 SVGAGI (reference sequence). The DNA of the CDR3 is TGTGCCAGCAGGTCCTCCGGGACAGGGGACAATCAGCCCCAGCATTTT. Amino acid sequence: CASRSSGTGDNQPQHF.

The chain has TRBV2 and TRBJ2-7; 11 positions agree with TRBD1. After removal of 3 bases from V and 6 bases from J, the junction contained 4 bases not matched to a gene. The CDR3 is 14 residues long. Germline V gives CDR1 SNHLY, CDR2 FYNNEI. The CDR3 nucleotides are TGTGCCAGCAGTGAGGGACAGGGGGAAAGCGAGCAGTACTTC. Its protein product is CASSEGQGESEQYF. Variable domain in full (rest from reference TRBV2 and TRBJ2-7): EPEVTQTPSHQVTQMGQEVILRCVPISNHLYFYWYRQILGQKVEFLVSFYNNEISEKSEIFDDQFSVERPDGSNFTLKIRSTKLEDSAMYFCASSEGQGESEQYFGPGTRLTVT.

This chain links TRBV7-3 with TRBJ2-6, with TRBD2 matching over 15 bases. Germline V CDR1 and CDR2: SGHTA, FQGTGA. This CDR3 contains 19 residues. V lost 5 bases to trimming and J lost 1 base; unmatched junction nucleotides: 6. The chain's CDR3 is CASSPWGLAGGSGANVLTF. CDR3 nucleotide sequence: TGTGCCAGCAGCCCCTGGGGACTAGCGGGGGGATCTGGGGCCAACGTCCTGACTTTC. The full variable domain, completed using reference TRBV7-3 and TRBJ2-6, is GAGVSQTPSNKVTEKGKYVELRCDPISGHTALYWYRQSLGQGPEFLIYFQGTGAADDSGLPNDRFFAVRPEGSVSTLKIQRTERGDSAVYLCASSPWGLAGGSGANVLTFGAGSRLTVL.

This chain uses TRBV7-9 with TRBJ2-2, with 7 bases that match TRBD1. The trim removed 5 bases at V and 0 bases at J, leaving 9 bases unmatched. CDR1 SEHNR and CDR2 FQNEAQ come from the germline V gene (reference sequence). The CDR3 has 17 residues. The CDR3 loop reads CASSPVGQGANTGELFF. CDR3 DNA: TGTGCCAGCAGCCCTGTCGGGCAGGGGGCGAACACCGGGGAGCTGTTTTTT.

J is TRBJ1-3 and V is TRBV13; 10 bases are shared with TRBD1. Germline trimming cut 4 bases from V and 2 bases from J; bases unmatched to any gene: 2. In germline, CDR1 is PRHDT, CDR2 FYEKMQ (reference sequence). This CDR3 region has 15 residues. CDR3 region: CASSSTGGPGNTIYF. CDR3 coding DNA: TGTGCCAGCAGCTCGACAGGGGGCCCTGGAAACACCATATATTTT.

This chain uses TRBV6-5 with TRBJ2-5; possible D gene TRBD1, 7 bases. The V end lost 0 bases, the J end lost 5 bases, and 10 bases lay between the germline ends. CDR1 is MNHEY, CDR2 SVGAGI, per germline. This CDR3 spans 14 amino acids. The CDR3 sequence is CASSYSTGRETQYF. As DNA, the CDR3 is TGTGCCAGCAGTTACTCGACAGGGAGGGAGACCCAGTACTTC.

This chain joins TRBV6-1 and TRBJ2-5, with 10 nucleotides matching TRBD2. The CDR3 is 15 amino acids. The J segment lost 0 bases and the V segment lost 2 bases, leaving 0 bases of the junction unmatched. The V gene's germline CDR1 is MNHNS and CDR2 SASEGT. DNA of the CDR3: TGTGCCAGCAGTGAACTAGCGGGAGACCAAGAGACCCAGTACTTC. Its translation: CASSELAGDQETQYF.

The V call is TRBV7-6, the J call TRBJ1-1; D remains ambiguous. Between the trimmed V and J ends, which lost 1 base and 0 bases, there was a span of 9 bases. This CDR3 contains 15 residues. Germline V gene lookup returns CDR1 SGHVS and CDR2 FNYEAQ. This chain's CDR3 is CASSLGSRVNTEAFF. CDR3 nucleotides: TGTGCCAGCAGCTTAGGTAGCCGAGTGAACACTGAAGCTTTCTTT. Full variable domain (rest looked up from reference TRBV7-6 and TRBJ1-1): GAGVSQSPRYKVTKRGQDVALRCDPISGHVSLYWYRQALGQGPEFLTYFNYEAQQDKSGLPNDRFSAERPEGSISTLTIQRTEQRDSAMYRCASSLGSRVNTEAFFGQGTRLTVV.

The chain combines TRBV12-3 or TRBV12-4 with TRBJ1-2; D unclear. The length of the CDR3 is 13 residues. Trimming cost V 6 bases and J 4 bases, with 12 bases left between them. The CDR3 loop is CASSTPLLYGYTF. The CDR3 region has the DNA TGTGCCAGCAGCACCCCACTACTCTATGGCTACACCTTC.

The chain links TRBV5-1 to TRBJ1-4; 8 bases match TRBD1. The CDR3 length is 15 residues. The germline gives CDR1 SGHRS, CDR2 YFSETQ. Losses at the gene ends were 3 bases for V and 0 bases for J; bases not matched to a gene: 1. CDR3 amino acids: CASSWTGTTNEKLFF. CDR3 nucleotide sequence: TGCGCCAGCAGCTGGACAGGGACAACTAATGAAAAACTGTTTTTT. Full variable domain (outside the CDR3, taken from reference TRBV5-1 and TRBJ1-4): KAGVTQTPRYLIKTRGQQVTLSCSPISGHRSVSWYQQTPGQGLQFLFEYFSETQRNKGNFPGRFSGRQFSNSRSEMNVSTLELGDSALYLCASSWTGTTNEKLFFGSGTQLSVL.

The chain carries TRBV7-6 and TRBJ1-5; D is unclear. The V gene's germline CDR1 is SGHVS and CDR2 FNYEAQ. V lost 2 bases and J lost 7, with 9 bases in between. The CDR3 length is 13 residues. CDR3 in amino acids: CASSLTPQQPQHF. The DNA for the CDR3 is TGTGCCAGCAGCTTAACGCCACAACAGCCCCAGCATTTT. Using reference TRBV7-6 and TRBJ1-5 for the parts outside the CDR3, the full variable domain is GAGVSQSPRYKVTKRGQDVALRCDPISGHVSLYWYRQALGQGPEFLTYFNYEAQQDKSGLPNDRFSAERPEGSISTLTIQRTEQRDSAMYRCASSLTPQQPQHFGDGTRLSIL.

This clone was recorded once. The chain uses TRBV24-1 and TRBJ1-6; 9 positions match TRBD1. The CDR3 extends over 21 amino acids. In germline, CDR1 is KGHDR, CDR2 SFDVKD. The junction had 13 bases not matched to a gene; V was cut back by 1 base and J by 1 base. The CDR3 DNA is TGTGCCACCAGTGATTTCTCGGGACAGGGCTCGGTGGGTTCCTATAATTCACCCCTCCACTTT. Translating gives CATSDFSGQGSVGSYNSPLHF.

The rearrangement uses TRBV18 and TRBJ2-5, with no clear D. V lost 3 bases to trimming and J lost 3 bases, with 14 bases between them. In germline, CDR1 is KGHSH, CDR2 LQKENI. The CDR3 covers 15 residues. CDR3 nucleotide sequence: TGTGCCAGCTCACCCTCTAGTCCACCAAAAGAGACCCAGTACTTC. Protein: CASSPSSPPKETQYF. The whole variable domain, remainder taken from reference TRBV18 and TRBJ2-5, is NAGVMQNPRHLVRRRGQEARLRCSPMKGHSHVYWYRQLPEEGLKFMVYLQKENIIDESGMPKERFSAEFPKEGPSILRIQQVVRGDSAAYFCASSPSSPPKETQYFGPGTRLLVL.

The count of this clone is one. This sequence joins TRBV28 and TRBJ2-7; 8 nucleotides match TRBD2. The CDR3 runs 16 residues. V lost 3 bases to trimming and J lost 3 bases; unmatched junction nucleotides: 10. The germline CDR1 and CDR2 sequences are MDHEN and SYDVKM. In DNA, the CDR3 is TGTGCCAGCAGTTTCCTCCAAAGCGGGAGCGGCTACGAGCAGTACTTC. Translating gives CASSFLQSGSGYEQYF.

The chain couples TRBV5-6 to TRBJ1-6; 10 bases are a match to TRBD1. CDR1 is SGHDT and CDR2 is YYEEEE in the germline V gene. V lost 4 bases to trimming and J lost 10 bases; unmatched junction nucleotides: 5. The CDR3 is 14 amino acids. CDR3 nucleotides: TGTGCCAGCAGCCACGGGACAGGGGACTCACCCCTCCACTTT. Protein sequence: CASSHGTGDSPLHF.

The chain links TRBV29-1 to TRBJ2-7; weak D call: TRBD2 (6 bases). This CDR3 spans 13 amino acids. The germline gives CDR1 SQVTM, CDR2 ANQGSEA. Trimming pared 0 bases from V and 3 bases from J, leaving 9 bases between. Here the CDR3 reads CSVEDRGNYEQYF. The DNA of the CDR3 is TGCAGCGTTGAAGACCGGGGGAACTACGAGCAGTACTTC.

The chain is built from TRBV27 and TRBJ2-2; no reliable D call. Germline CDR1 MNHEY, CDR2 SMNVEV (reference sequence). This CDR3 spans 13 amino acids. Trimming stripped 6 bases from V and 1 base from J, with 6 bases between. The CDR3 here is CASRPGNTGELFF. CDR3 sequence (DNA): TGTGCCAGCAGACCGGGGAACACCGGGGAGCTGTTTTTT.

DNA for the CDR3: TGTGCCACCAGGGACAGGGGTGCAGATACGCAGTATTTT. Protein sequence: CATRDRGADTQYF. The chain couples TRBV24-1 to TRBJ2-3; TRBD1 agrees at 9 bases. Germline trimming cut 7 bases from V and 4 bases from J; bases unmatched to any gene: 2. The V gene's germline CDR1 is KGHDR and CDR2 SFDVKD. There are 13 residues in the CDR3.

The rearrangement links TRBV6-5 to TRBJ1-2; 7 positions agree with TRBD1. The CDR3 is made up of 15 amino acids. The germline CDR1 and CDR2 sequences are MNHEY and SVGAGI. Unmatched junction bases numbered 4, after V lost 0 bases and J lost 3 bases. The DNA of the CDR3 is TGTGCCAGCAGTTACTCACAGGGGTTAGACTATGGCTACACCTTC. It encodes CASSYSQGLDYGYTF.

This rearrangement joins TRBV28 to TRBJ2-3; TRBD1 might be the D (6 bases). This CDR3 region has 14 residues. Per germline, CDR1 MDHEN and CDR2 SYDVKM. The germline V and J ends were trimmed by 5 bases and 1 base, with 10 bases remaining between them. The CDR3 protein is CASSPWTGTDTQYF. CDR3 in DNA: TGTGCCAGCAGTCCCTGGACAGGCACAGATACGCAGTATTTT.

This clone is a singleton in its sample. The chain is built from TRBV6-5 and TRBJ2-5, with 9 nucleotides matching TRBD1. The CDR3 spans 14 residues. V shed 5 bases and J 3 bases; nucleotides not matched to a gene: 4. The germline V gene has CDR1 MNHEY and CDR2 SVGAGI. The CDR3 is CASSKDRGKETQYF. The DNA for the CDR3 is TGTGCCAGCAGTAAGGACAGGGGCAAAGAGACCCAGTACTTC.

J is TRBJ2-3 and V is TRBV4-1; 7 bases line up with TRBD2. The CDR3 runs to 15 residues. Germline V gene sequence: CDR1 MGHRA, CDR2 YSYEKL. With V trimmed by 2 bases and J by 1 base, 3 bases remained unmatched. The CDR3 region is CASSQLGGGTDTQYF. The CDR3 bases are TGCGCCAGCAGCCAACTTGGGGGGGGCACAGATACGCAGTATTTT.

The chain employs TRBV30 and TRBJ1-3, with 8 positions matching TRBD1. Germline V CDR1 and CDR2: GTSNPN, SVGIG (reference sequence). J gave up 3 bases and V 3 bases, and 10 bases lay outside the gene matches. This CDR3 contains 16 residues. The CDR3 nucleotides read TGTGCCTGGAGGCCAACCGGGACAGGATTTGGAAACACCATATATTTT. Its protein is CAWRPTGTGFGNTIYF.